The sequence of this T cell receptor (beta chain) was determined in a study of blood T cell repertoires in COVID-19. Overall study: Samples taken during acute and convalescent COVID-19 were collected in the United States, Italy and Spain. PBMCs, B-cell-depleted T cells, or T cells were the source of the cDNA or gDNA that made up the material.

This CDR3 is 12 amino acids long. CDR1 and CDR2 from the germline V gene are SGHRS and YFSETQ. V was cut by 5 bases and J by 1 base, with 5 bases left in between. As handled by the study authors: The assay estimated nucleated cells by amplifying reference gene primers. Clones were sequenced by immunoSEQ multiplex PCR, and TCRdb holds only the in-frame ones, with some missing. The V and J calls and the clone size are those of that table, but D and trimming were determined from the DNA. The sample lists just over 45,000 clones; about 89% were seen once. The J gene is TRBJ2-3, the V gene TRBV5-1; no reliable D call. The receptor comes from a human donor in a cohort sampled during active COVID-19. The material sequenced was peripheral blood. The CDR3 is CASSEGTDTQYF. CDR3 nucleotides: TGCGCCAGCAGTGAGGGCACAGATACGCAGTATTTT.